The rows below give T cell receptor beta chains drawn from one sample of a study of cytomegalovirus exposure and HLA in healthy donors. Clones were sequenced by immunoSEQ multiplex PCR, and TCRdb holds only the in-frame ones, with some missing. In the table there are around 130,000 clones, 70% to 80% of which are singletons. Sample: PBMCs. These receptors originate from a woman aged 60-70 years in good health and CMV-seronegative. The CDR3 runs from the conserved cysteine through the conserved F or W. Each record gives: D gene, V gene, CDR3 length, J gene, clone size, CDR3 DNA, CDR3 protein. The D gene is left open where the match is weak. Clone size is given for some rows only: seen once, a few or many times, or a class if the clone is expanded.

d_gene: TRBD1
v_gene: TRBV28
len: 14
j_gene: TRBJ1-4
abundance: .
CDR3nt: TGTGCCAGCAGCCCAGACAGGGTTGGCGAAAAACTGTTTTTT
CDR3aa: CASSPDRVGEKLFF

d_gene: .
v_gene: TRBV19
len: 16
j_gene: TRBJ2-2
abundance: .
CDR3nt: TGTGCCAGTAGTATCGTCCCCACCGGTCTTACCGGGGAGCTGTTTTTT
CDR3aa: CASSIVPTGLTGELFF

d_gene: TRBD1
v_gene: TRBV5-6
len: 16
j_gene: TRBJ2-1
abundance: .
CDR3nt: TGTGCCAGCAGCCGCCGGGACAGGGGCTCCTACAATGAGCAGTTCTTC
CDR3aa: CASSRRDRGSYNEQFF

d_gene: TRBD2
v_gene: TRBV5-1
len: 19
j_gene: TRBJ2-7
abundance: .
CDR3nt: TGCGCCAGCAGCCCTGGACTAGCGGGGGGCAATTCACGCTCCTACGAGCAGTACTTC
CDR3aa: CASSPGLAGGNSRSYEQYF

d_gene: TRBD1
v_gene: TRBV5-1
len: 18
j_gene: TRBJ2-2
abundance: .
CDR3nt: TGCGCCAGCAGCTTCGTTACAGGGGGCCCTCCGAACACCGGGGAGCTGTTTTTT
CDR3aa: CASSFVTGGPPNTGELFF

d_gene: TRBD1
v_gene: TRBV15
len: 16
j_gene: TRBJ1-6
abundance: .
CDR3nt: TGTGCCACCAGCAGAGAACGACAGGGTAATGGTTCACCCCTCCACTTT
CDR3aa: CATSRERQGNGSPLHF

d_gene: TRBD1
v_gene: TRBV7-9
len: 17
j_gene: TRBJ1-1
abundance: .
CDR3nt: TGTGCCAGCAGCTTACTCAGGGGGCGTCGCATGAACACTGAAGCTTTCTTT
CDR3aa: CASSLLRGRRMNTEAFF

d_gene: .
v_gene: TRBV7-3
len: 13
j_gene: TRBJ2-5
abundance: .
CDR3nt: TGTGCCAGCAGCTTCGGTATCCAAGAGACCCAGTACTTC
CDR3aa: CASSFGIQETQYF

d_gene: TRBD1
v_gene: TRBV25-1
len: 15
j_gene: TRBJ1-2
abundance: .
CDR3nt: TGTGCCAGCAGTGCAGCAGGGGGCAGCAACTATGGCTACACCTTC
CDR3aa: CASSAAGGSNYGYTF

d_gene: .
v_gene: TRBV19
len: 12
j_gene: TRBJ2-5
abundance: .
CDR3nt: TGTGCCAGTAGTTTCAGGGGTGAGACCCAGTACTTC
CDR3aa: CASSFRGETQYF

d_gene: TRBD1
v_gene: TRBV10-2
len: 14
j_gene: TRBJ1-5
abundance: few
CDR3nt: TGCGCCAGCAGTGATCGGACAGGGGTGCAGCCCCAGCATTTT
CDR3aa: CASSDRTGVQPQHF

d_gene: TRBD2
v_gene: TRBV11-3
len: 19
j_gene: TRBJ2-3
abundance: .
CDR3nt: TGTGCCAGCAGCCTATCATTTCGGCTAGCGGGGGGGCAATCAGATACGCAGTATTTT
CDR3aa: CASSLSFRLAGGQSDTQYF

d_gene: .
v_gene: TRBV7-9
len: 15
j_gene: TRBJ1-1
abundance: once
CDR3nt: TGTGCCAGCAGCCCAAATTCAGGGATGAACACTGAAGCTTTCTTT
CDR3aa: CASSPNSGMNTEAFF

d_gene: TRBD1
v_gene: TRBV27
len: 15
j_gene: TRBJ1-2
abundance: .
CDR3nt: TGTGCCGGCAGTTCCCGGGACAGGCCCCTCTATGGCTACACCTTC
CDR3aa: CAGSSRDRPLYGYTF

d_gene: .
v_gene: TRBV7-3
len: 14
j_gene: TRBJ1-2
abundance: .
CDR3nt: TGTGCCAGCAGCTTAACGAAGGACAGCTATGGCTACACCTTC
CDR3aa: CASSLTKDSYGYTF

d_gene: .
v_gene: TRBV9
len: 16
j_gene: TRBJ2-3
abundance: .
CDR3nt: TGTGCCAGCAGCGTAGGTGGGGGGGCCATCACAGATACGCAGTATTTT
CDR3aa: CASSVGGGAITDTQYF

d_gene: TRBD2
v_gene: TRBV30
len: 14
j_gene: TRBJ2-1
abundance: .
CDR3nt: TGTGCCTGGATGGCGGGAGGATTCTACAATGAGCAGTTCTTC
CDR3aa: CAWMAGGFYNEQFF

d_gene: TRBD2
v_gene: TRBV10-2
len: 15
j_gene: TRBJ2-1
abundance: .
CDR3nt: TGCGCCAGCAGTGAGTACAGCGGGGGCTACAATGAGCAGTTCTTC
CDR3aa: CASSEYSGGYNEQFF

d_gene: .
v_gene: TRBV28
len: 16
j_gene: TRBJ1-2
abundance: few
CDR3nt: TGTGCCAGCAGTTTGGCAGGGGCCTTCTCGGGAGGGGGCTACACCTTC
CDR3aa: CASSLAGAFSGGGYTF

d_gene: TRBD1
v_gene: TRBV27
len: 14
j_gene: TRBJ1-1
abundance: once
CDR3nt: TGTGCCAGCACCGAACTAGGGGGCAGGGCTGAAGCTTTCTTT
CDR3aa: CASTELGGRAEAFF

d_gene: .
v_gene: TRBV6-6
len: 14
j_gene: TRBJ2-7
abundance: .
CDR3nt: TGTGCCAGCAGTCCAGGGAGGTCGGCCTACGAGCAGTACTTC
CDR3aa: CASSPGRSAYEQYF

d_gene: .
v_gene: TRBV4-1
len: 14
j_gene: TRBJ1-4
abundance: few
CDR3nt: TGCGCCAGCAGCCAAGGAGGAACCGTGGGTTCCCCTATTTTT
CDR3aa: CASSQGGTVGSPIF

d_gene: TRBD1
v_gene: TRBV9
len: 15
j_gene: TRBJ2-2
abundance: .
CDR3nt: TGTGCCAGCAGCGCCCTGACAGGGGGTTTCGGGGAGCTGTTTTTT
CDR3aa: CASSALTGGFGELFF

d_gene: .
v_gene: TRBV11-3
len: 13
j_gene: TRBJ2-5
abundance: .
CDR3nt: TGTGCCAGCAGCTTGGCCCAGGGCGAGACCCAGTACTTC
CDR3aa: CASSLAQGETQYF

d_gene: TRBD2
v_gene: TRBV27
len: 14
j_gene: TRBJ2-7
abundance: few
CDR3nt: TGTGCCAGCAGACGTCTAGCGGGGACCTACGAGCAGTACTTC
CDR3aa: CASRRLAGTYEQYF

d_gene: .
v_gene: TRBV27
len: 13
j_gene: TRBJ2-3
abundance: .
CDR3nt: TGTGCCGCCTGCAGTACATCCTCAGATACGCAGTATTTT
CDR3aa: CAACSTSSDTQYF

d_gene: TRBD1
v_gene: TRBV6-1
len: 12
j_gene: TRBJ2-2
abundance: .
CDR3nt: TGTGCCAGCCGACAGGGAACCGGGGAGCTGTTTTTT
CDR3aa: CASRQGTGELFF

d_gene: TRBD1
v_gene: TRBV2
len: 15
j_gene: TRBJ2-7
abundance: .
CDR3nt: TGTGCCAGCAGATCGGGACAGGGGGTTGTCTACGAGCAGTACTTC
CDR3aa: CASRSGQGVVYEQYF

d_gene: .
v_gene: TRBV5-1
len: 17
j_gene: TRBJ2-1
abundance: .
CDR3nt: TGCGCCAGCAGCTTGGGGGACTTACCCCTTGGGTACAATGAGCAGTTCTTC
CDR3aa: CASSLGDLPLGYNEQFF

d_gene: TRBD1
v_gene: TRBV5-1
len: 12
j_gene: TRBJ2-7
abundance: .
CDR3nt: TGCGCCAGCAGTCGGGACAGATACGAGCAGTACTTC
CDR3aa: CASSRDRYEQYF

d_gene: .
v_gene: TRBV4-1
len: 15
j_gene: TRBJ2-7
abundance: few
CDR3nt: TGCGCCAGCAGCCAAGTAGTTAGCGGCTCCTACGAGCAGTACTTC
CDR3aa: CASSQVVSGSYEQYF

d_gene: .
v_gene: TRBV5-1
len: 14
j_gene: TRBJ2-5
abundance: .
CDR3nt: TGCGCCAGCAGCCGCTCCAGGGTCCAAGAGACCCAGTACTTC
CDR3aa: CASSRSRVQETQYF

d_gene: .
v_gene: TRBV19
len: 14
j_gene: TRBJ2-1
abundance: once
CDR3nt: TGTGCCAGTAGTAGGGCCATAGCCTACAATGAGCAGTTCTTC
CDR3aa: CASSRAIAYNEQFF

d_gene: .
v_gene: TRBV10-3
len: 16
j_gene: TRBJ2-5
abundance: .
CDR3nt: TGTGCCATCAGTGAGTCATTGGGAGCGATCCAAGAGACCCAGTACTTC
CDR3aa: CAISESLGAIQETQYF

d_gene: TRBD2
v_gene: TRBV6-6
len: 15
j_gene: TRBJ2-1
abundance: .
CDR3nt: TGTGCCAGCACACCGAGCGGGAGAGGGTACAATGAGCAGTTCTTC
CDR3aa: CASTPSGRGYNEQFF

d_gene: TRBD1
v_gene: TRBV30
len: 16
j_gene: TRBJ2-7
abundance: .
CDR3nt: TGTGCCTGGAGTGTACGGGGACAGGGGAGCTCCTACGAGCAGTACTTC
CDR3aa: CAWSVRGQGSSYEQYF

d_gene: .
v_gene: TRBV18
len: 13
j_gene: TRBJ2-5
abundance: .
CDR3nt: TGTGCCAGCTCGCCAAACTACCAAGAGACCCAGTACTTC
CDR3aa: CASSPNYQETQYF

d_gene: TRBD1
v_gene: TRBV30
len: 12
j_gene: TRBJ1-2
abundance: .
CDR3nt: TGTGCCTGGAACGGCAGGGGGGACGGCTACACCTTC
CDR3aa: CAWNGRGDGYTF

d_gene: .
v_gene: TRBV7-3
len: 15
j_gene: TRBJ1-2
abundance: .
CDR3nt: TGTGCCAGCAGCTTAGATCCGGGGATCGGCTATGGCTACACCTTC
CDR3aa: CASSLDPGIGYGYTF

d_gene: .
v_gene: TRBV19
len: 11
j_gene: TRBJ1-2
abundance: .
CDR3nt: TGTGCCAGTAGTATAGAACGGGGCTACACCTTC
CDR3aa: CASSIERGYTF

d_gene: TRBD1
v_gene: TRBV7-2
len: 14
j_gene: TRBJ2-5
abundance: .
CDR3nt: TGTGCCAGCAGCCGACAGGGGGGCACGGAGACCCAGTACTTC
CDR3aa: CASSRQGGTETQYF

d_gene: TRBD1
v_gene: TRBV5-1
len: 15
j_gene: TRBJ1-1
abundance: .
CDR3nt: TGCGCCAGCACCAGCCAGGGGGAAATGAACACTGAAGCTTTCTTT
CDR3aa: CASTSQGEMNTEAFF

d_gene: .
v_gene: TRBV15
len: 15
j_gene: TRBJ1-2
abundance: .
CDR3nt: TGTGCCACCAGCAGAGGGGGCGAGCTTAACTATGGCTACACCTTC
CDR3aa: CATSRGGELNYGYTF

d_gene: TRBD2
v_gene: TRBV5-1
len: 18
j_gene: TRBJ2-7
abundance: .
CDR3nt: TGCGCCAGCTCATCCGGACTAGCGGGAGGAGGGGGCACCTACGAGCAGTACTTC
CDR3aa: CASSSGLAGGGGTYEQYF

d_gene: .
v_gene: TRBV14
len: 16
j_gene: TRBJ2-3
abundance: .
CDR3nt: TGTGCCAGCAGCCAAGTAGGCCAGGGCGGTCAAGATACGCAGTATTTT
CDR3aa: CASSQVGQGGQDTQYF

d_gene: TRBD1
v_gene: TRBV28
len: 15
j_gene: TRBJ2-1
abundance: .
CDR3nt: TGTGCCAGCAGTTTACGACAGGGGGCCTACAATGAGCAGTTCTTC
CDR3aa: CASSLRQGAYNEQFF

d_gene: .
v_gene: TRBV9
len: 13
j_gene: TRBJ2-5
abundance: .
CDR3nt: TGTGCCAGCCGGGAGGGGGCCCAAGAGACCCAGTACTTC
CDR3aa: CASREGAQETQYF

d_gene: TRBD2
v_gene: TRBV2
len: 15
j_gene: TRBJ2-7
abundance: .
CDR3nt: TGTGCCAGCAGTTCCATTTCTAGCGGGAGAGACGAGCAGTACTTC
CDR3aa: CASSSISSGRDEQYF

d_gene: TRBD2
v_gene: TRBV7-6
len: 16
j_gene: TRBJ2-1
abundance: .
CDR3nt: TGTGCCAGCAGCTTAGTTCTAGCGGGAGGATACAATGAGCAGTTCTTC
CDR3aa: CASSLVLAGGYNEQFF

d_gene: TRBD1
v_gene: TRBV7-9
len: 13
j_gene: TRBJ1-2
abundance: .
CDR3nt: TGTGCCAGCAGCCCGGGACAGGGCTATGGCTACACCTTC
CDR3aa: CASSPGQGYGYTF

d_gene: .
v_gene: TRBV19
len: 14
j_gene: TRBJ1-1
abundance: .
CDR3nt: TGTGCCAGTAGTCTCGACAGTTCGAACACTGAAGCTTTCTTT
CDR3aa: CASSLDSSNTEAFF

d_gene: TRBD1
v_gene: TRBV5-4
len: 15
j_gene: TRBJ1-4
abundance: few
CDR3nt: TGTGCCAGCAGCCCATCCGGGACAGGGTATGAAAAACTGTTTTTT
CDR3aa: CASSPSGTGYEKLFF

d_gene: TRBD1
v_gene: TRBV7-3
len: 14
j_gene: TRBJ1-1
abundance: few
CDR3nt: TGTGCCAGCAGCGTAGGGACAGACCACACTGAAGCTTTCTTT
CDR3aa: CASSVGTDHTEAFF